This record looks at one T cell receptor (beta chain) sequence and its context. Its antigen is currently unknown. This sample stems from a study of OX40 agonist ivuxolimab in advanced cancers. The ends were cut back, 10 bases at V and 0 bases at J, with 7 bases in the middle. Germline V gene lookup returns CDR1 MNHEY and CDR2 SVGAGI. The CDR3 is 12 amino acids. Patients with a history of autoimmune disease or on systemic immunosuppression were excluded. TCRdb keeps only in-frame clones here, not all; method: immunoSEQ multiplex PCR. Of approximately 44,000 clones listed, about 89% are singletons. Broader study findings: Researchers report that CD8+ T cells had, on average, more expanded clones than CD4+. Within 6 weeks, CD4+ and CD8+ blood T cells expanded clonally at 0.1 to 3.0 mg/kg. Some patients without response likewise showed low normalized clonal expansion.

The TCR was taken from an adult with an advanced solid tumor such as melanoma, head and neck, liver or kidney cancer. Source: CD4+ or CD8+ T cells sorted from blood, taken in a trial of the OX40 agonist ivuxolimab. The genes are TRBV6-5 and TRBJ2-1; D remains unclear. The CDR3 region has the DNA TGTGCCACCCATTCCTCCTACAATGAGCAGTTCTTC. This encodes CATHSSYNEQFF.